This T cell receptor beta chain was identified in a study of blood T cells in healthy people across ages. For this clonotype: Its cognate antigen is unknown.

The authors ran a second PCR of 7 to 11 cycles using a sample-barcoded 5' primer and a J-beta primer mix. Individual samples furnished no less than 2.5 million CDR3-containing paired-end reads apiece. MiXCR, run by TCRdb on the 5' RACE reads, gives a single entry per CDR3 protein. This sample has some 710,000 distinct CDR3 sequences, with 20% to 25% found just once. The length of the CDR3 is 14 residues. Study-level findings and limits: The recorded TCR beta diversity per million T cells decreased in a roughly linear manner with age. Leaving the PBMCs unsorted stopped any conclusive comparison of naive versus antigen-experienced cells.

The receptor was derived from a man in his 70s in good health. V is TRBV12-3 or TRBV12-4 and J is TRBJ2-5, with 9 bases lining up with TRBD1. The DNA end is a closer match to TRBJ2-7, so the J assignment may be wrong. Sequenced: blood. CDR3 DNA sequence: TGTGCCAGCAGACTACAGGGGGCTTTCTACGAGCAGTACTTC. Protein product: CASRLQGAFYEQYF.